The present TCR beta chain was sequenced within a study of T cells after yellow fever vaccination. The TCR cDNA carried a universal primer site and UMIs from 5'RACE template switching. TCRdb redid the calling of the 5' RACE reads with MiXCR, one entry per CDR3 protein. There are 95,000 to 150,000 distinct CDR3 sequences in the sample; 6.5% to 8% occur only once, and around 2.6% lies in the top ten. General study findings and limits: Relatively few clonotypes were ones that appeared in both CD4 and CD8 compartments. High-abundance clonotypes from the bulk population could contaminate FACS-sorted repertoires.

This clonotype was seen a handful of times. The antigen is not known. CDR3 size: 12 residues. V was clipped by 8 bases and J by 4 bases, with 11 bases between them. Per the germline V gene, CDR1 is MNHEY and CDR2 is SVGAGI. This TCR derives from a young man who received the YFV17D yellow fever vaccine. The chain carries TRBV6-5 and TRBJ1-2; D is undetermined. Sequenced material: CD4+ T cells sorted from PBMCs, taken around 10 days after the first yellow fever vaccination. CDR3 sequence reads: CASRGMSYGYTF. CDR3 sequence (DNA): TGTGCCAGCCGTGGAATGTCCTATGGCTACACCTTC.